The next 21 T cell receptor beta chains were all read from a single sample in a study of T-cell memory formation after mild COVID-19. MiXCR was run by TCRdb on the 5' RACE reads, yielding one entry per CDR3 protein. This sample has 250,000 to 350,000 distinct CDR3 sequences, with more than 13% found just once. Source material: PBMCs or a T cell subset sorted from them (not recorded which). These receptors came from a man between 18 and 29 years old who had mild COVID-19 (a few samples of this study predate the infection). Cell type and time point are not known.

This clonotype has at least ten counts. The rearrangement links TRBV11-2 to TRBJ2-3; TRBD1 matches at 7 bases. This CDR3 region has 14 residues. Unmatched junction bases numbered 6, after V lost 3 bases and J lost 6 bases. Germline V gene data show CDR1 as SGHAT and CDR2 as FQNNGV. CDR3 nucleotide sequence: TGTGCCAGCAGCTTGGGCAGGGGGTCGGATACGCAGTATTTT. Protein sequence: CASSLGRGSDTQYF.

The chain uses TRBV4-2 and TRBJ2-3, with 11 bases that match TRBD2. The CDR3 extends over 16 amino acids. The junction had 4 bases not matched to a gene; V was cut back by 2 bases and J by 3 bases. The germline V gene has CDR1 LGHNA and CDR2 YNFKEQ. CDR3 in DNA: TGTGCCAGCAGCCAAAAGACTAGCGGGGCAACAGATACGCAGTATTTT. It is translated as CASSQKTSGATDTQYF.

This clonotype came up a few times. J is TRBJ2-2 and V is TRBV15; the D is unclear. V lost 0 bases and J 3 bases, leaving 8 bases between the germline ends. The CDR3 is 15 residues long. CDR1 is LNHNV and CDR2 is YYDKDF in the germline V gene (reference sequence). The CDR3 region is CATSREPKDTGELFF. CDR3 sequence (DNA): TGTGCCACCAGCAGAGAACCAAAGGACACCGGGGAGCTGTTTTTT.

The rearrangement uses TRBV30 and TRBJ1-2, with D maybe TRBD1 (5 bases). The V end lost 5 bases, the J end lost 5 bases, and 15 bases lay between the germline ends. This CDR3 comprises 13 residues. From germline, CDR1 is GTSNPN and CDR2 SVGIG (reference sequence). The CDR3 DNA reads as TGTGCCTGGGGCCTGGGACGGGGATATGGCTACACCTTC. As protein: CAWGLGRGYGYTF.

The chain combines TRBV7-8 with TRBJ1-3; D ambiguous. The V and J ends lost 4 bases and 0 bases respectively, with 16 bases between them. This CDR3 region has 17 residues. CDR1 is SGHVS, CDR2 FQNEAQ, per germline. CDR3 loop: CASSWTLTATSGNTIYF. CDR3 DNA: TGTGCCAGCAGCTGGACTCTTACCGCGACCTCTGGAAACACCATATATTTT.

This clonotype was counted between two and nine times. The chain employs TRBV7-6 and TRBJ2-3; a possible D gene is TRBD1 (6 bases). CDR1 is SGHVS and CDR2 is FNYEAQ in the germline V gene. The CDR3 covers 15 residues. V lost 5 bases and J 5 bases, leaving 17 bases between the germline ends. The CDR3 DNA reads as TGTGCCAGCAGCCTCCGGGCCAGGGGAAGAGATACGCAGTATTTT. It is translated as CASSLRARGRDTQYF.

This clonotype has more than one count but fewer than ten. Here the CDR3 reads CAISVSEGETQYF. In DNA, the CDR3 is TGTGCCATCAGTGTGTCGGAGGGGGAGACCCAGTACTTC. The V call is TRBV10-3, the J call TRBJ2-5; D may be TRBD2 (6 bases). Trimming stripped 4 bases from V and 5 bases from J, with 11 bases between. Germline V gene data show CDR1 as ENHRY and CDR2 as SYGVKD. CDR3 size: 13 residues.

The chain has TRBV6-2 or TRBV6-3 and TRBJ1-1; D possibly corresponds to TRBD1 (5 bases). The V end lost 0 bases, the J end lost 5 bases, and 16 bases lay between the germline ends. CDR3 length equals 16 residues. Germline-derived CDR1 and CDR2 are MNHEY and SVGEGT. As DNA, the CDR3 is TGTGCCAGCAGTTACTCGTCATCCCGGGGCGCGACTGAAGCTTTCTTT. Protein sequence: CASSYSSSRGATEAFF.

V is TRBV11-2 and J is TRBJ2-5; D is possibly TRBD1 (6 bases). This CDR3 comprises 13 residues. Germline values: CDR1 SGHAT, CDR2 FQNNGV. V lost 5 bases and J lost 5, with 12 bases in between. The CDR3 bases are TGTGCCAGCAGCCCAGGGGCCAGGGAGACCCAGTACTTC. This codes for CASSPGARETQYF.

This clonotype was seen more than once but under ten times. J is TRBJ2-7 and V is TRBV20-1, with D tentatively TRBD1 (5 bases). With 0 bases removed from V and 3 bases from J, the gap between germline ends came to 9 bases. CDR1 and CDR2 from the germline V gene are DFQATT and SNEGSKA (reference sequence). The CDR3 totals 13 residues. The CDR3 region is CSARDFDSYEQYF. The CDR3 region has the DNA TGCAGTGCTAGAGATTTTGACAGCTACGAGCAGTACTTC.

The chain uses TRBV4-1 and TRBJ2-2; tentatively, D is TRBD1 (6 bases). CDR3 length: 14 amino acids. Germline V gene lookup returns CDR1 MGHRA and CDR2 YSYEKL. V was trimmed by 1 base and J by 7 bases, leaving 10 bases between them. CDR3 DNA sequence: TGCGCCAGCAGCCAAGGGGGGCCTATCGGGGAGCTGTTTTTT. It translates to CASSQGGPIGELFF.

This clonotype was counted only a few times. The chain is built from TRBV4-3 and TRBJ2-3; D call uncertain. Trimming stripped 1 base from V and 0 bases from J, with 8 bases between. From germline, CDR1 is LGHNA and CDR2 YSLEER. The CDR3 length is 15 residues. The CDR3 here is CASSQGATSTDTQYF. The CDR3 DNA reads TGCGCCAGCAGCCAAGGGGCAACTAGCACAGATACGCAGTATTTT.

The table lists this clonotype with a few counts. V is TRBV6-5 and J is TRBJ2-7, with 11 bases lining up with TRBD2. Trimming at V came to 6 bases and at J to 4 bases, leaving 8 bases not matched to a gene. This CDR3 is 15 amino acids long. Per germline, CDR1 MNHEY and CDR2 SVGAGI. The CDR3 sequence is CASRDLAGGAYEQYV. The CDR3 DNA follows: TGTGCCAGCAGAGATTTAGCGGGGGGGGCTTACGAGCAGTACGTC.

The chain joins TRBV7-6 to TRBJ2-6; D is possibly TRBD2 (6 bases). The CDR3 covers 16 residues. Germline V gene data show CDR1 as SGHVS and CDR2 as FNYEAQ. Trimming took off 0 bases at V and 2 bases at J, with 8 bases between the two ends. CDR3 DNA: TGTGCCAGCAGCTTAGCAGGGAGGACTGGGGCCAACGTCCTGACTTTC. Protein sequence: CASSLAGRTGANVLTF. The full variable domain, rest sourced from reference TRBV7-6 and TRBJ2-6, is GAGVSQSPRYKVTKRGQDVALRCDPISGHVSLYWYRQALGQGPEFLTYFNYEAQQDKSGLPNDRFSAERPEGSISTLTIQRTEQRDSAMYRCASSLAGRTGANVLTFGAGSRLTVL.

This clonotype was observed many times. V and J are TRBV27 and TRBJ2-1; D tentatively fits TRBD1 or TRBD2 (5 bases each). The germline gives CDR1 MNHEY, CDR2 SMNVEV (reference sequence). V lost 1 base and J 9 bases, leaving 16 bases between the germline ends. The CDR3 loop spans 15 amino acids. The DNA of the CDR3 is TGTGCCAGCAGTTTATGGGATCCCGGGGCCTCTGAGCAGTTCTTC. Protein sequence: CASSLWDPGASEQFF.

The V gene is TRBV4-1, the J gene TRBJ1-1; tentatively, D is TRBD1 (5 bases). The length of the CDR3 is 15 residues. The germline V gene encodes CDR1 MGHRA and CDR2 YSYEKL. Trimming removed 1 base at V and 5 bases at J, with 14 bases between. CDR3 in amino acids: CASSQVPAGGTEAFF. CDR3 bases: TGCGCCAGCAGCCAAGTCCCGGCGGGGGGGACTGAAGCTTTCTTT.

The table lists this clonotype with a few counts. CDR3 residues: CASSLGIRGEQYF. CDR3 sequence (DNA): TGTGCCAGCAGCTTAGGGATTCGCGGGGAGCAGTACTTC. The chain has TRBV7-9 and TRBJ2-7; TRBD2 is a possible D gene (5 bases). The CDR3 covers 13 residues. In germline, CDR1 is SEHNR, CDR2 FQNEAQ (reference sequence). V dropped 1 base and J dropped 7 bases, with 11 bases sitting between them.

V and J are TRBV5-1 and TRBJ1-1; tentatively, D is TRBD1 (6 bases). V dropped 0 bases and J dropped 11 bases, with 17 bases sitting between them. Germline values: CDR1 SGHRS, CDR2 YFSETQ. This CDR3 comprises 14 residues. The CDR3: CASSLESAQGTAFF. DNA for the CDR3: TGCGCCAGCAGCTTGGAATCGGCACAGGGTACGGCTTTCTTT. Full variable domain (outside the CDR3, taken from reference TRBV5-1 and TRBJ1-1): KAGVTQTPRYLIKTRGQQVTLSCSPISGHRSVSWYQQTPGQGLQFLFEYFSETQRNKGNFPGRFSGRQFSNSRSEMNVSTLELGDSALYLCASSLESAQGTAFFGQGTRLTVV.

This clonotype was observed at least ten times. The chain links TRBV7-6 to TRBJ2-5; 13 positions match TRBD2. The CDR3 is 15 residues long. The germline V gene encodes CDR1 SGHVS and CDR2 FNYEAQ. The ends lost 5 bases at V and 6 bases at J; junction bases unmatched: 6. The CDR3 spells CASSPRTSGGQTQYF. The CDR3 nucleotides read TGTGCCAGCAGCCCCAGGACTAGCGGGGGACAGACCCAGTACTTC.

The sample holds one count of this clonotype. The chain employs TRBV3-1 and TRBJ2-2; D unresolved. Trimming pared 2 bases from V and 7 bases from J, leaving 8 bases between. The CDR3 runs to 13 residues. Germline V gene sequence: CDR1 LGHDT, CDR2 YNNKEL (reference sequence). This CDR3 is CASSQYAIGELFF. As DNA, the CDR3 is TGTGCCAGCAGCCAATATGCAATCGGGGAGCTGTTTTTT.

This clonotype turned up a few times. The V call is TRBV4-3, the J call TRBJ2-7; D gene ambiguous. CDR1 is LGHNA, CDR2 YSLEER, per germline. This CDR3 spans 14 amino acids. V lost 0 bases to trimming and J lost 3 bases, with 9 bases between them. The CDR3 loop is CASSQELLGYEQYF. CDR3 in DNA: TGCGCCAGCAGCCAAGAGCTTCTTGGCTACGAGCAGTACTTC.